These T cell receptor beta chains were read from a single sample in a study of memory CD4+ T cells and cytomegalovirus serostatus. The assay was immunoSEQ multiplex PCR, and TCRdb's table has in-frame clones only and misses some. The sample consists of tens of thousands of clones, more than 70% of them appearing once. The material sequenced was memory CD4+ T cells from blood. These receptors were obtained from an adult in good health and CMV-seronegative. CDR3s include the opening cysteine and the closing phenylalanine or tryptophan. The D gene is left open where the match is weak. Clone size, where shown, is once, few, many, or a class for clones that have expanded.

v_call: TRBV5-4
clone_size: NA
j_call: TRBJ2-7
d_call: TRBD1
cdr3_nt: TGTGCCAGCAGCTTGAACAGGGGCTCCTACGAGCAGTACTTC
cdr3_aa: CASSLNRGSYEQYF

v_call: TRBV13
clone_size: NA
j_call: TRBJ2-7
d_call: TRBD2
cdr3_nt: TGTGCCAGCAGCTTAGAACTAGCGGGAGGGGGGGAGCAGTACTTC
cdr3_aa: CASSLELAGGGEQYF

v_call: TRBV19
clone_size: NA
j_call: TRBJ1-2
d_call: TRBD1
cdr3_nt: TGTGCCAGTAGAATTGGACAGGGGTATGGCTACACCTTC
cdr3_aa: CASRIGQGYGYTF

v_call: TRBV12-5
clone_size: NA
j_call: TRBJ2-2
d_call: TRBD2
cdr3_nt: TGTGCTAGTGGTAATAGCGGGGGGGCGTCCGGGGAGCTGTTTTTT
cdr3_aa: CASGNSGGASGELFF

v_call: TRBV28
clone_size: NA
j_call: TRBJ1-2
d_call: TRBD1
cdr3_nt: TGTGCCAGCAGCAGTATGGGACAGGGGGCTCGGGGCTACACCTTC
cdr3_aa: CASSSMGQGARGYTF

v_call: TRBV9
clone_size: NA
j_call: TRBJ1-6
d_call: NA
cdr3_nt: TGTGCCAGCAGCGCCCAGGGAGCTAATAATTCACCCCTCCACTTT
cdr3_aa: CASSAQGANNSPLHF

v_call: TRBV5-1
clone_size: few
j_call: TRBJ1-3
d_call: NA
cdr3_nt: TGCGCCAGCAGCTTAGGGAATTCTGGAAACACCATATATTTT
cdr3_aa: CASSLGNSGNTIYF

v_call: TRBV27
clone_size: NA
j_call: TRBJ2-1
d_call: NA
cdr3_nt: TGTGCCAGCAGTTTTCGGGGGCCGTACAATGAGCAGTTCTTC
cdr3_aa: CASSFRGPYNEQFF

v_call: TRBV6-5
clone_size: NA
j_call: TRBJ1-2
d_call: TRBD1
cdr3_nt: TGTGCCAGCAGTTACTCGTCGACAGGGGCCTTTGGCTACACCTTC
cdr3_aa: CASSYSSTGAFGYTF

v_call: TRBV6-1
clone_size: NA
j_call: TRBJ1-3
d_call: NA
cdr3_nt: TGTGCCAGCAGTGAAGCGTTGGGGGCTGGAAACACCATATATTTT
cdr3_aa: CASSEALGAGNTIYF

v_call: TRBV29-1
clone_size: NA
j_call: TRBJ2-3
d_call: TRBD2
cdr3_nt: TGCAGCGTTGGGGAAACTAGCGGGAGGAATACGCAGTATTTT
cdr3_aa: CSVGETSGRNTQYF

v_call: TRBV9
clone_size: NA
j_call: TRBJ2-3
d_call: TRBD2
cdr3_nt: TGTGCCAGCAGCGTAGGGGCTAGCGGGGGGCTTAGCACAGATACGCAGTATTTT
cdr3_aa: CASSVGASGGLSTDTQYF

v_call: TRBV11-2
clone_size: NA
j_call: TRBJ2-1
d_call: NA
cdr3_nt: TGTGCCAGCAGCCGGACCGGGACCACCTACAATGAGCAGTTCTTC
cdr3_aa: CASSRTGTTYNEQFF

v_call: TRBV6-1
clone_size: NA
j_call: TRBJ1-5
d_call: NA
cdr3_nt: TGTGCCAGCAGTGAAGTAGGGTACAATCAGCCCCAGCATTTT
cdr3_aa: CASSEVGYNQPQHF